This entry is about one T cell receptor (beta chain). The sample originates from a study of a mutant IDH1 vaccine in newly diagnosed glioma. Whole-study context: Treatment recipients were around 62% male and around 40% female, and their mean age was around 40 years.

Indicated time point: baseline, week 1 (first vaccination visit). Specified treatment: pre-vaccination baseline after standard-of-care therapy. The V and J ends lost 1 base and 7 bases respectively, with 11 bases between them. The CDR3 has 15 amino acids. Germline V lookup: CDR1 SGHAT, CDR2 FQNNGV. The protocol was immunoSEQ multiplex PCR, while the TCRdb copy is restricted to in-frame clones and leaves out a portion. Of tens of thousands of clones listed, 75% to 85% are singletons. The sample consisted of PBMCs, taken from a glioma patient treated with radiotherapy, temozolomide or both. V and J are TRBV11-2 and TRBJ1-6; D remains unclear. The TCR sequence derives from a man aged 35-49 years with glioma. Some clones in this sample may be carry-over from other donors' samples. For the CDR3, the DNA is TGTGCCAGCAGCTTAGGTACGGGAGGAAATTCACCCCTCCACTTT. Translating it yields CASSLGTGGNSPLHF.